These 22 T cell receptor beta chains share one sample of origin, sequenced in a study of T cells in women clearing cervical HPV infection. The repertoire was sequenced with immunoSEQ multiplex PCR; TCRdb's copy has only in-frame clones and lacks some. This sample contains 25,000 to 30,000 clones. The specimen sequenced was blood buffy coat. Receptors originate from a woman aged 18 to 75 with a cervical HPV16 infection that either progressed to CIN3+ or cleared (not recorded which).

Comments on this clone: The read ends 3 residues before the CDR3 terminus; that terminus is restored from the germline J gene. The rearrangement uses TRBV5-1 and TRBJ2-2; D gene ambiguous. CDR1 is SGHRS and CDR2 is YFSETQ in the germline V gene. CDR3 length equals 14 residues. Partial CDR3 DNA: TGCGCCAGCAGCTTTACCGGTCTGAATGAAAAG. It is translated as CASSFTGLNEK. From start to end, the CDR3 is CASSFTGLNEKLFF.

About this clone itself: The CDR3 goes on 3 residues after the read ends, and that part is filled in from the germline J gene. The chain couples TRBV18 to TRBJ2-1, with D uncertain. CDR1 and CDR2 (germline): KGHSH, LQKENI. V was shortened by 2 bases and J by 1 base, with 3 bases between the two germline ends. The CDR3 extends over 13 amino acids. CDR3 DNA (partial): TGTGCCAGCTCACCAACTTCCTACAATGAG. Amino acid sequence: CASSPTSYNE. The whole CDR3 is CASSPTSYNEQFF.

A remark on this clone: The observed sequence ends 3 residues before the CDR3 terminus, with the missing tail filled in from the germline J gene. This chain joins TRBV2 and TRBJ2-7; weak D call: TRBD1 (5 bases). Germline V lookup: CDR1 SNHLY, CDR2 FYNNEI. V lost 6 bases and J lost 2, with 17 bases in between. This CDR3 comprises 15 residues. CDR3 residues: CASRAQGFQTYEQYF. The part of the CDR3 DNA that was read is TGTGCCAGCAGGGCTCAGGGCTTTCAAACCTACGAG.

The part of the CDR3 DNA that was read is TGTGCCAGCAGTTACTCAACCCCCAACCAGGATGAG. Translated: CASSYSTPNQDE. The full CDR3 sequence reads CASSYSTPNQDEQFF. This chain connects TRBV6-2 or TRBV6-3 to TRBJ2-1; no firm D call. The observed sequence ends 3 residues before the CDR3 terminus, with the missing tail filled in from the germline J gene. Trimming removed 0 bases at V and 8 bases at J, with 14 bases between. This CDR3 comprises 15 residues. CDR1 is MNHEY and CDR2 is SVGEGT in the germline V gene.

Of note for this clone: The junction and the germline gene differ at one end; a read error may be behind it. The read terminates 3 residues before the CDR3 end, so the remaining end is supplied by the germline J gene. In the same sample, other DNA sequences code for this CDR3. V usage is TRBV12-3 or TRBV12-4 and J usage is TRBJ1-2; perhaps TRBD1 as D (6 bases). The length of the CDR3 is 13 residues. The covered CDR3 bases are TGTGCCAGCACCCCGGACAGCGGTTATGGA. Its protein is CASTPDSGYG. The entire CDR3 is CASTPDSGYGYTF.

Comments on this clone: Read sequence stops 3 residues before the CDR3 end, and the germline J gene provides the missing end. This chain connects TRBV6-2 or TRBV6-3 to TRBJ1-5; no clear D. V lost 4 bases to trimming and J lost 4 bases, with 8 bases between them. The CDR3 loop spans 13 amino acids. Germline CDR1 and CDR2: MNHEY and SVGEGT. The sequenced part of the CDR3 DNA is TGTGCCAGCAGTTTTGGAGGGAATCAGCCC. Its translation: CASSFGGNQP. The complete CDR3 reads CASSFGGNQPQHF.

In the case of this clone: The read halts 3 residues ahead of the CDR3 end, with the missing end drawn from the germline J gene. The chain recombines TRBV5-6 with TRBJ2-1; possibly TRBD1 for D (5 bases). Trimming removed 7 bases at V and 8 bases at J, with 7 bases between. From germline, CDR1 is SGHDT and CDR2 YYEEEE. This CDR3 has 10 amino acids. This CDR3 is CASSGYEQFF. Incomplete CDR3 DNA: TGTGCCAGCTCAGGGTATGAG.

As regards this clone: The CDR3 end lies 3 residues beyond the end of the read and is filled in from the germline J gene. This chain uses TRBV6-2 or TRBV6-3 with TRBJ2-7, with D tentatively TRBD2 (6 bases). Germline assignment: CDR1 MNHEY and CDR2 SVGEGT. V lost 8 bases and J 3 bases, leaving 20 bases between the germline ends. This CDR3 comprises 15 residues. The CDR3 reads CASSPRTGGRYEQYF. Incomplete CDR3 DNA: TGTGCCAGCTCACCCCGAACCGGAGGGCGCTACGAG.

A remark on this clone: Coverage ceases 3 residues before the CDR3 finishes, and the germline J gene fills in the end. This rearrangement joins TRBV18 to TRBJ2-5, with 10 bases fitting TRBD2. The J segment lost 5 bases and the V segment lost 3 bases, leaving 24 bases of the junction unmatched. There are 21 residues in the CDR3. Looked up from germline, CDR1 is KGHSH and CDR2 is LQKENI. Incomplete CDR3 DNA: TGTGCCAGCTCACCTTGCCCCTCGCCCCAGCGGGAGGGTTTAGGGATGGAGACC. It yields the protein CASSPCPSPQREGLGMET. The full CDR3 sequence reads CASSPCPSPQREGLGMETQYF.

CDR3 DNA, as far as it was read: TGTGCCAGCAGCCCGCCCAGGGACTCTGGAAACACC. The encoded protein is CASSPPRDSGNT. The complete CDR3 sequence is CASSPPRDSGNTIYF. The chain uses TRBV7-6 and TRBJ1-3; D is perhaps TRBD1 (5 bases). The read ends 3 residues shy of where the CDR3 ends; the end is completed using the germline J gene. Germline V gives CDR1 SGHVS, CDR2 FNYEAQ. The CDR3 has 15 residues. The germline V and J ends were trimmed by 5 bases and 0 bases, with 11 bases remaining between them.

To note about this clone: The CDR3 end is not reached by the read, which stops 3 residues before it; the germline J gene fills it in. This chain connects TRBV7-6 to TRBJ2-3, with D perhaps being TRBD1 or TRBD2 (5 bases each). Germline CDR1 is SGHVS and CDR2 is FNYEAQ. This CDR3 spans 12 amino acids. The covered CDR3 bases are TGTGCCAGCAGCTTTAAAGAGGGGACG. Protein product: CASSFKEGT. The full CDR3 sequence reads CASSFKEGTQYF.

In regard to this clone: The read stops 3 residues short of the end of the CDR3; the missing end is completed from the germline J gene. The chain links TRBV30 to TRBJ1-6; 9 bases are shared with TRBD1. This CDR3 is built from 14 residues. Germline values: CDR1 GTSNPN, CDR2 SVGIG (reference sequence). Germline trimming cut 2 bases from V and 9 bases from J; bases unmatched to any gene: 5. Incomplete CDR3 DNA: TGTGCCTGGAGTCCGGGACAGGGTGCTTCACCC. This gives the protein CAWSPGQGASP. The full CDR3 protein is CAWSPGQGASPLHF. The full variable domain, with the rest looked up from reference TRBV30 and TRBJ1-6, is SQTIHQWPATLVQPVGSPLSLECTVEGTSNPNLYWYRQAAGRGLQLLFYSVGIGQISSEVPQNLSASRPQDRQFILSSKKLLLSDSGFYLCAWSPGQGASPLHFGNGTRLTVT.

The CDR3 DNA, read in part, is TGCGCCAGGATTAGACAGGGGCCTAGCCAAGAGACC. This gives the protein CARIRQGPSQET. The entire CDR3 sequence reads CARIRQGPSQETQYF. This chain links TRBV10-1 with TRBJ2-5; 8 bases are a match to TRBD1. The read gets to within 3 residues of the CDR3 end, and the germline J gene fills in the rest. This CDR3 region has 15 residues. Germline lookup yields CDR1 WNHNN and CDR2 SYGVQD (reference sequence). J was trimmed by 1 base and V by 9 bases; bases with no gene match: 10.

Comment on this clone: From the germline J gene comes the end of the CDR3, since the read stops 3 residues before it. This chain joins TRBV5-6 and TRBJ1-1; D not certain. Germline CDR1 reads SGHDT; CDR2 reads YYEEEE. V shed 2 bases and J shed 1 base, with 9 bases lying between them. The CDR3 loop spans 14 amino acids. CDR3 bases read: TGTGCCAGCAGCTTCGACATCTCGAACACTGAA. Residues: CASSFDISNTE. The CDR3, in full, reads CASSFDISNTEAFF.

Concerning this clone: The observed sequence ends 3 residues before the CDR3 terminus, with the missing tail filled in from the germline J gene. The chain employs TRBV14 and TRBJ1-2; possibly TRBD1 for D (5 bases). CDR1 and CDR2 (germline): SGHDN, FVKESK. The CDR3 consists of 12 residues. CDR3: CASQEGAGGYTF. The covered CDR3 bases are TGTGCCAGCCAAGAAGGGGCAGGCGGC.

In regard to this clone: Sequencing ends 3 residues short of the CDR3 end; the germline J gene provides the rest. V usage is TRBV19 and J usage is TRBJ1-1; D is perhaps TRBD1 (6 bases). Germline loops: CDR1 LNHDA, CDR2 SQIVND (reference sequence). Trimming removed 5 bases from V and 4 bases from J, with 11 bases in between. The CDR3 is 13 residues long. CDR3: CASSSTGRTEAFF. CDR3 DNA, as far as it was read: TGTGCCAGTAGTTCAACAGGGCGCACTGAA.

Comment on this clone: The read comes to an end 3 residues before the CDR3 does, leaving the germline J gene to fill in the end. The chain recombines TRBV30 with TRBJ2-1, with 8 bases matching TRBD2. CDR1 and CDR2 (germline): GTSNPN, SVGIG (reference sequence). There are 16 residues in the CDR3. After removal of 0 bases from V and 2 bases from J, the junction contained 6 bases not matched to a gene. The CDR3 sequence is CAWSVLRGRTYNEQFF. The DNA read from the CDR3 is TGTGCCTGGAGTGTACTGCGCGGGAGGACCTACAATGAG.

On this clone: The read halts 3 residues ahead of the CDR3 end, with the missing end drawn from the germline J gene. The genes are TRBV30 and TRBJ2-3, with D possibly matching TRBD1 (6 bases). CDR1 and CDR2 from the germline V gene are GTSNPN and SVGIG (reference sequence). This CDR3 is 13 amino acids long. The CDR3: CAWIVGQLGTQYF. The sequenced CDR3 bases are TGTGCCTGGATTGTAGGACAGCTGGGGACG.

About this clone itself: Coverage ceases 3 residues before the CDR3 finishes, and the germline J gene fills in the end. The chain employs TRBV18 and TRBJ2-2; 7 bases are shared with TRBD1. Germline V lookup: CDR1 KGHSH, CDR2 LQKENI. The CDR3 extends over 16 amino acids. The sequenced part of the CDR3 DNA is TGTGCCAGCTCACCTGGCACAGGGGCTAGTCGAAGAAAG. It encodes CASSPGTGASRRK. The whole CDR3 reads CASSPGTGASRRKLFF.

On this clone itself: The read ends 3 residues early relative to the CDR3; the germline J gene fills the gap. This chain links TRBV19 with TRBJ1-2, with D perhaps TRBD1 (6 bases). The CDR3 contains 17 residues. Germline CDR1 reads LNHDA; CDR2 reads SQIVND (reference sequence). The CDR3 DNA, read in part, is TGTGCCAGTAGTATGGGGGGGCCATACATATACACAGATACC. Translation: CASSMGGPYIYTDT. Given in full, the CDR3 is CASSMGGPYIYTDTYTF. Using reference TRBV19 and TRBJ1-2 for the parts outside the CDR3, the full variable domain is DGGITQSPKYLFRKEGQNVTLSCEQNLNHDAMYWYRQDPGQGLRLIYYSQIVNDFQKGDIAEGYSVSREKKESFPLTVTSAQKNPTAFYLCASSMGGPYIYTDTYTFGSGTRLTVV.

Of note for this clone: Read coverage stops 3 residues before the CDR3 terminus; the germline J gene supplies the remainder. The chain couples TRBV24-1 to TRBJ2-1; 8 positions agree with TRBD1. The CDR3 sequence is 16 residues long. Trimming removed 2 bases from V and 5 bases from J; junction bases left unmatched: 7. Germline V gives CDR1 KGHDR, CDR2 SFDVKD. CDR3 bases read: TGTGCCACCAGTGATTCCAGGGGGCGAATCGACAATGAG. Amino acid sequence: CATSDSRGRIDNE. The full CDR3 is CATSDSRGRIDNEQFF.

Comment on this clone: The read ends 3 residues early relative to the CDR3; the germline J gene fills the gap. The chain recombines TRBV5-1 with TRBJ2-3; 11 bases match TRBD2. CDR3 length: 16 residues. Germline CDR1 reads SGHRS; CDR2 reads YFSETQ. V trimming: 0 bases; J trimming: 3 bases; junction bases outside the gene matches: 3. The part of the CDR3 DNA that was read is TGCGCCAGCAGCTTGGCGACTAGCGGGGAAACAGATACG. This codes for CASSLATSGETDT. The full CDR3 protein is CASSLATSGETDTQYF.